This TCR beta chain was identified during a study of blood T cell repertoires in COVID-19. Study context: The origin of the acute and convalescent COVID-19 samples was the United States, Italy and Spain. PBMCs, B-cell-depleted T cells, or T cells were the source of the cDNA or gDNA that made up the material.

Methods used by the authors: Amplification with reference gene primers provided the estimates of nucleated cell counts. TCRdb's copy holds only in-frame clones and misses some; the assay was immunoSEQ multiplex PCR. From that table come the V and J calls and clone size; the DNA was used to work out D and trimming. The sample lists about 120,000 clones, approximately 67% seen once, with about 8.3% in the top ten. Germline loops: CDR1 LGHDT, CDR2 YNNKEL (reference sequence). V lost 0 bases and J 7 bases, leaving 6 bases between the germline ends. CDR3 length equals 12 residues. This clonotype was sampled from a woman in her sixties or seventies with acute or convalescent COVID-19. The V gene is TRBV3-1 (or the pseudogene TRBV3-2), the J gene TRBJ1-2; no reliable D call. The specimen sequenced was peripheral blood. CDR3 protein: CASSQESGGYTF. The CDR3 nucleotides read TGTGCCAGCAGCCAAGAATCAGGTGGCTACACCTTC.